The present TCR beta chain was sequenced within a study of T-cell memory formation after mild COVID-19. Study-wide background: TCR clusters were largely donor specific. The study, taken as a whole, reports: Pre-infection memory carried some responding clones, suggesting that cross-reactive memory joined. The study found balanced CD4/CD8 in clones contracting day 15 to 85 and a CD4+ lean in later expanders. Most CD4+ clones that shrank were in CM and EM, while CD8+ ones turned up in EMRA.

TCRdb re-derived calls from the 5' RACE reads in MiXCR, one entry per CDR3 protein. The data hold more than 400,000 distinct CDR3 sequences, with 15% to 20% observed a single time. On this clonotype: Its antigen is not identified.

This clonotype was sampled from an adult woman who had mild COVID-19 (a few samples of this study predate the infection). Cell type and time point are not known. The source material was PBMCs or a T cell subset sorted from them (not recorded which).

CDR3 residues: CASSGQRAGELFF. For the CDR3, the DNA is TGCGCCAGCAGCGGACAGCGGGCCGGGGAGCTGTTTTTT. This rearrangement joins TRBV5-1 to TRBJ2-2; D possibly matches TRBD1 or TRBD2 (6 bases each). The CDR3 runs to 13 residues. The ends were cut back, 4 bases at V and 6 bases at J, with 10 bases in the middle. Germline CDR1 is SGHRS and CDR2 is YFSETQ.